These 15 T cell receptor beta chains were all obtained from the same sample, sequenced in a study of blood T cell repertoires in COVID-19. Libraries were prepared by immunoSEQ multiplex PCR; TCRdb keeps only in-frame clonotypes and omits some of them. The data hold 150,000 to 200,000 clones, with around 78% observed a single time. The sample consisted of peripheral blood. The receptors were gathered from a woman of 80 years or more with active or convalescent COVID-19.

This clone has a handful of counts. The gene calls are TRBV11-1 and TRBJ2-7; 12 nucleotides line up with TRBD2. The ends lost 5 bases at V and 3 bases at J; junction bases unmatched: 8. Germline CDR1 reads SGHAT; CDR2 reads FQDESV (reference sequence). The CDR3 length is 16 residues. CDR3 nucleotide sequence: TGTGCCAGCAGCCCGTCGACTAGCGGGGGACTCTACGAGCAGTACTTC. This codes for CASSPSTSGGLYEQYF. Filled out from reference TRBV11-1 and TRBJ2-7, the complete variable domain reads EAEVAQSPRYKITEKSQAVAFWCDPISGHATLYWYRQILGQGPELLVQFQDESVVDDSQLPKDRFSAERLKGVDSTLKIQPAELGDSAMYLCASSPSTSGGLYEQYFGPGTRLTVT.

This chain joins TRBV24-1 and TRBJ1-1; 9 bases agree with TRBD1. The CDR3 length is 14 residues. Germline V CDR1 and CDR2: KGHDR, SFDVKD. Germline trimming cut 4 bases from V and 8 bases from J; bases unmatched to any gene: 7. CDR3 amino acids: CATSDPPGQGEAFF. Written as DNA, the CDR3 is TGTGCCACCAGTGACCCACCGGGACAGGGAGAAGCTTTCTTT.

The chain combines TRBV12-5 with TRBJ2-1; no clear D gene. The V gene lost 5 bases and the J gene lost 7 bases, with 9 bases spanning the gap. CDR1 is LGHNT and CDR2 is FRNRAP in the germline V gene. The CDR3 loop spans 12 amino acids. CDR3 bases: TGTGCTAGTGGTAGAAGGAGTAATGAGCAGTTCTTC. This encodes CASGRRSNEQFF.

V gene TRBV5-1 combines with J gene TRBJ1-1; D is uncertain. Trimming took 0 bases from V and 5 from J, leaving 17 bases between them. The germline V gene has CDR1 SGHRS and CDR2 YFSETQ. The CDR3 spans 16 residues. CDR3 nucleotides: TGCGCCAGCAGCTTGGAAGGCGTTGTTGAGAGGACTGAAGCTTTCTTT. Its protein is CASSLEGVVERTEAFF.

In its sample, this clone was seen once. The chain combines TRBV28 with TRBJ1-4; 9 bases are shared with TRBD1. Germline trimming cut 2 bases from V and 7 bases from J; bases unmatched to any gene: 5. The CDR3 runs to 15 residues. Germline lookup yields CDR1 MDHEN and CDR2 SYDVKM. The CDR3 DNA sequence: TGTGCCAGCAGTTTAATCGGGACAGGGTCTGAAAAACTGTTTTTT. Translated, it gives CASSLIGTGSEKLFF.

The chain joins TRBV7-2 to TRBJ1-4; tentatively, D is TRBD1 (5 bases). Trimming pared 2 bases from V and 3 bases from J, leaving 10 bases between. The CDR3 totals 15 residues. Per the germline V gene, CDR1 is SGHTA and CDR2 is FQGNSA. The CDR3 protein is CASSLLWGANEKLFF. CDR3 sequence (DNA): TGTGCCAGCAGCTTATTGTGGGGGGCTAATGAAAAACTGTTTTTT.

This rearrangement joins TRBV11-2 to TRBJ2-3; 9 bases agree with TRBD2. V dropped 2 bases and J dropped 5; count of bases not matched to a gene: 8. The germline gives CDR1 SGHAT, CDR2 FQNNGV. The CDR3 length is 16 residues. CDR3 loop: CASSLYGGGVGDTQYF. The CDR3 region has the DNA TGTGCCAGCAGCTTATACGGCGGGGGGGTCGGAGATACGCAGTATTTT. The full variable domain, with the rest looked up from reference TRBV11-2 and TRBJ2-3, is EAGVAQSPRYKIIEKRQSVAFWCNPISGHATLYWYQQILGQGPKLLIQFQNNGVVDDSQLPKDRFSAERLKGVDSTLKIQPAKLEDSAVYLCASSLYGGGVGDTQYFGPGTRLTVL.

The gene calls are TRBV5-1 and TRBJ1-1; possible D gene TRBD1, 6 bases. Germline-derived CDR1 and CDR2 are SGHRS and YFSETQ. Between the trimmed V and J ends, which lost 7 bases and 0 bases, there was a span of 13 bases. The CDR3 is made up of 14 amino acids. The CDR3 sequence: CASRDTALNTEAFF. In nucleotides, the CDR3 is TGCGCCAGCCGGGACACTGCTTTGAACACTGAAGCTTTCTTT.

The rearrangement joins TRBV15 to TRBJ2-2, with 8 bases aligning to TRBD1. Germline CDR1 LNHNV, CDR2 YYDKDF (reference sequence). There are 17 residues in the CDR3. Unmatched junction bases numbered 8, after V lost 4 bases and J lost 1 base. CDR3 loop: CATSKVGDRQNTGELFF. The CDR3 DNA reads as TGTGCCACCAGCAAGGTAGGGGACAGGCAGAACACCGGGGAGCTGTTTTTT.

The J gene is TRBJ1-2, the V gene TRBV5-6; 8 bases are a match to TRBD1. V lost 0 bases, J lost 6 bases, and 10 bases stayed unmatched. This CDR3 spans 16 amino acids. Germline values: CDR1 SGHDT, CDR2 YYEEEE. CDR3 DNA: TGTGCCAGCAGCTTGGCTCTAGGAACAGGGGGACATGGCTACACCTTC. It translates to CASSLALGTGGHGYTF.

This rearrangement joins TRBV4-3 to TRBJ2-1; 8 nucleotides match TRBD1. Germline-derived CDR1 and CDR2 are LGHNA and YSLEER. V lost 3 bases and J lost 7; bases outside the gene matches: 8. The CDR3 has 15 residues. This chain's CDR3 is CASSHLTGERNEQFF. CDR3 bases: TGCGCCAGCAGCCACCTGACAGGGGAGCGAAATGAGCAGTTCTTC.

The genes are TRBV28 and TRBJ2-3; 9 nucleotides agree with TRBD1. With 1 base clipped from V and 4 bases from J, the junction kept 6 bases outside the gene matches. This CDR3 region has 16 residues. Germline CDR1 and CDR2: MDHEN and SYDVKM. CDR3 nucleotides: TGTGCCAGCAGTTTATACACAGGGGGCGGGTCAGATACGCAGTATTTT. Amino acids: CASSLYTGGGSDTQYF.

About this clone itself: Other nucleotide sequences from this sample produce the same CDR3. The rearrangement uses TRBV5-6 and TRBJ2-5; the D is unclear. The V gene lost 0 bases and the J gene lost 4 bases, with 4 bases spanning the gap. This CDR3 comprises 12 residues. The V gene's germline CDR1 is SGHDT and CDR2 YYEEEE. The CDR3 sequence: CASSLGRETQYF. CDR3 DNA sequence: TGTGCCAGCAGCTTGGGTCGAGAGACCCAGTACTTC.

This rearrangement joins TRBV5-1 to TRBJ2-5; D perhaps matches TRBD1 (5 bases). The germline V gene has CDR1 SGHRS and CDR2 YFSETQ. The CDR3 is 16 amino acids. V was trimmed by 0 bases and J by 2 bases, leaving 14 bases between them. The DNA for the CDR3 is TGCGCCAGCAGCTTGGCCGGCAGGGTCTTACAAGAGACCCAGTACTTC. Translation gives CASSLAGRVLQETQYF. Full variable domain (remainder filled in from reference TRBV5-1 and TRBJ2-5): KAGVTQTPRYLIKTRGQQVTLSCSPISGHRSVSWYQQTPGQGLQFLFEYFSETQRNKGNFPGRFSGRQFSNSRSEMNVSTLELGDSALYLCASSLAGRVLQETQYFGPGTRLLVL.

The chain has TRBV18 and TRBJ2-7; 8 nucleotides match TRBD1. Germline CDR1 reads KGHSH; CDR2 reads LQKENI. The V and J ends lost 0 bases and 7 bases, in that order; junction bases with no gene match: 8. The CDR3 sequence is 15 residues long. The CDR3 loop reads CASSPPSGGSGEQYF. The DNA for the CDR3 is TGTGCCAGCTCACCACCGTCAGGGGGCTCGGGAGAGCAGTACTTC.